This entry lists 2 T cell receptor beta chains sequenced from one sample in a study of blood T cell repertoires in COVID-19. Libraries were prepared by immunoSEQ multiplex PCR; TCRdb keeps only in-frame clonotypes and omits some of them. The repertoire has some 330,000 clones, 80% to 90% of them found once; the top ten carry less than 2.5%. Sequences were obtained from PBMCs or T cells enriched from blood (not recorded which). These receptors were taken from a man aged 40-49 years in a cohort exposed to, infected with or recovered from COVID-19 (not recorded which).

This clone was counted between two and nine times. The chain links TRBV6-5 to TRBJ2-7; TRBD1 matches 11 bases. Germline CDR1 and CDR2: MNHEY and SVGAGI. The V gene end was trimmed by 7 bases and the J gene end by 2 bases; junction bases not matched to a gene: 7. The CDR3 sequence is 15 residues long. CDR3 nucleotides: TGTGCCAGCACTCGGGACAGGGGGGACCCCTACGAGCAGTACTTC. Protein: CASTRDRGDPYEQYF.

The J gene is TRBJ2-2, the V gene TRBV5-1, with D possibly being TRBD1 (5 bases). V was shortened by 6 bases and J by 4 bases, with 19 bases between the two germline ends. Germline CDR1 reads SGHRS; CDR2 reads YFSETQ. The CDR3 has 16 amino acids. CDR3 region: CASTDSGSSGTGELFF. The CDR3 nucleotides read TGCGCCAGCACCGATTCAGGGTCATCGGGCACCGGGGAGCTGTTTTTT.